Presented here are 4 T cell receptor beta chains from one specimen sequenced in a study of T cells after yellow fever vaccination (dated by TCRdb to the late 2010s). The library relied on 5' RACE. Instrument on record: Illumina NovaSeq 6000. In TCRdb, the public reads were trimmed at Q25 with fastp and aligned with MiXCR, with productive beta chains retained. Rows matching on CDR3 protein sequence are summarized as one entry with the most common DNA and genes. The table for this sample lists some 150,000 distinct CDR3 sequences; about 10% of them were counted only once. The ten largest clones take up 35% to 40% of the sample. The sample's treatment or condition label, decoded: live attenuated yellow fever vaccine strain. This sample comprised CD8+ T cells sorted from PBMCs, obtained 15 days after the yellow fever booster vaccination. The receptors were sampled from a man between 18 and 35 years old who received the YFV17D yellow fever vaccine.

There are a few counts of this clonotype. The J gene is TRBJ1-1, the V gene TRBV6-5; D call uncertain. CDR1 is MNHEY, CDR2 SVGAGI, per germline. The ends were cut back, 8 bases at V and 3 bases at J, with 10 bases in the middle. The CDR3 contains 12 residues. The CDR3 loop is CASFRGDTEAFF. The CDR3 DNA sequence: TGTGCCAGCTTTCGGGGTGACACTGAAGCTTTCTTT.

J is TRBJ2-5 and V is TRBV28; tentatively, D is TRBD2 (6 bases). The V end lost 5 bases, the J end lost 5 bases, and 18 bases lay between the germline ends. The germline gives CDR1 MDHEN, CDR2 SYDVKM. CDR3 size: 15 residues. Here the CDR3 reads CASSPQEGVVETQYF. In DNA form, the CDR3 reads TGTGCCAGCAGTCCACAGGAGGGCGTGGTGGAGACCCAGTACTTC.

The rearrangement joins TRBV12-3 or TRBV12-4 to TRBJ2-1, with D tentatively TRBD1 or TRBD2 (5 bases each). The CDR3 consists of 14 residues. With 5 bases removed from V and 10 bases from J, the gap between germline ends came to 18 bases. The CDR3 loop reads CASSPIPGTGEQFF. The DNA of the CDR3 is TGTGCCAGCAGTCCCATACCCGGGACGGGAGAGCAGTTCTTC.

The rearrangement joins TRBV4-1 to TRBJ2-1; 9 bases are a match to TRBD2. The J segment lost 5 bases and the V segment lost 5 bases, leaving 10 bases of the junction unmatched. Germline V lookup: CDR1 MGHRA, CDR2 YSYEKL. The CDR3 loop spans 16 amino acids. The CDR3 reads CASSYSLAGTNNEQFF. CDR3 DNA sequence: TGCGCCAGCAGCTATTCTCTAGCGGGGACTAACAATGAGCAGTTCTTC.